This T cell receptor beta chain is drawn from a study of blood T cell repertoires in COVID-19. About the study: The samples span acute and convalescent COVID-19 from the United States, Italy and Spain. From T cells, B-cell-depleted T cells, or PBMCs came the material, which was cDNA or gDNA.

In germline, CDR1 is SQVTM, CDR2 ANQGSEA. This CDR3 is 12 amino acids long. Between the trimmed V and J ends, which lost 1 base and 4 bases, there was a span of 7 bases. In the original workflow: Estimates of nucleated cell counts were drawn from the amplification of reference gene primers. Assay used: immunoSEQ multiplex PCR; TCRdb lists only in-frame clones, some missing. V, J and clone size derive from that table, while D and trimming were established from the DNA sequence. The sample yields tens of thousands of clones, roughly 91% seen once. The specimen sequenced was peripheral blood. The chain carries TRBV29-1 and TRBJ1-2; no clear D. This sequence originates from a human donor in a cohort sampled during active COVID-19. The DNA of the CDR3 is TGCAGCGTTGAAGTCCCCGTCTATGGCTACACCTTC. This translates into CSVEVPVYGYTF.